At least ten counts were recorded for the clone carrying this T cell receptor (beta chain). The antigen remains unidentified. The sample originates from a study of tumor-infiltrating lymphocytes in primary liver carcinoma. Study in general: Every patient in the cohort had a primary liver carcinoma. That carcinoma was treated by surgical resection. With diameters of about 4 to 11 cm, tumors were stage T1-T3 N0M0.

The blood RNA (from unsorted whole blood) was obtained, and germline DNA was also extracted. The investigators made TCR beta cDNA from roughly 460 ng total RNA, using a constant-region primer. ARM-PCR, slightly modified, supplied the TCR beta libraries through three nested multiplex PCR rounds. TCRdb ran MiXCR on the multiplex PCR reads and lists one entry per CDR3 protein. Among about 210,000 distinct CDR3 sequences, approximately 64% were seen once, and the ten largest hold around 7.1%. Study-wide points: Overlap between tumor regions exceeded overlap of tumor with adjacent tissue or blood. No comparison of CD4+ and CD8+ repertoires was made, since the samples were bulk unsorted.

The receptor's source is an older woman with primary liver carcinoma and hepatitis B virus infection. The sample was peripheral blood.

CDR3 in DNA: TGTGCCAGCAGTACGGGGGTTGTTCAGCCCCAGCATTTT. As protein: CASSTGVVQPQHF. The genes are TRBV12-3 or TRBV12-4 and TRBJ1-5; maybe TRBD1 (5 bases). With 5 bases removed from V and 6 bases from J, the gap between germline ends came to 11 bases. The length of the CDR3 is 13 residues.